These 6 T cell receptor beta chains came from one sample sequenced in a study of blood T cells in healthy people across ages. Primers used in a second PCR of roughly 6 to 11 cycles were a sample-barcoded 5' primer and a J-beta primer mix. From the 5' RACE reads, TCRdb called clonotypes with MiXCR, one entry per CDR3 protein. The table lists about 1,800,000 distinct CDR3 sequences, approximately 30% of them singletons. Material for sequencing was blood. The receptors were sampled from a woman in her thirties in good health.

The table lists this clonotype with many counts. Being one base from a much bigger clone, this may be a read error. The chain couples TRBV11-2 to TRBJ2-5, with D unresolved. The CDR3 runs to 12 residues. Germline V gene lookup returns CDR1 SGHAT and CDR2 FQNNGV. Trimming stripped 8 bases from V and 5 bases from J, with 12 bases between. The CDR3 loop is CASRKGWETQYF. The CDR3 DNA follows: TGTGCCAGCCGAAAAGGGTGGGAGACCCAGTACTTC.

Of note for this clonotype: This may stem from a read error, because a much larger clone lies one nucleotide away. The chain couples TRBV12-3 or TRBV12-4 to TRBJ2-7; 8 nucleotides align to TRBD1. Unmatched junction bases numbered 14, after V lost 10 bases and J lost 3 bases. The CDR3 length is 15 residues. In DNA form, the CDR3 reads TGTGCCAACAGAGCCCCCGGGACAGGCTACTACGAGCAGTACTTC. Protein product: CANRAPGTGYYEQYF.

In this sample, this clonotype turned up a few times. The chain couples TRBV4-2 to TRBJ2-7, with 10 bases matching TRBD2. Trimming removed 0 bases from V and 0 bases from J; junction bases left unmatched: 11. CDR1 and CDR2 from the germline V gene are LGHNA and YNFKEQ. This CDR3 is 19 amino acids long. The DNA of the CDR3 is TGTGCCAGCAGCCAAGATCGAGCCAGCGGGAGGGCGGCCTCCTACGAGCAGTACTTC. The encoded protein is CASSQDRASGRAASYEQYF.

Notes on this clonotype: Being one base from a much bigger clone, this may be a read error. V usage is TRBV2 and J usage is TRBJ1-5, with 8 bases fitting TRBD1. Germline V gene sequence: CDR1 SNHLY, CDR2 FYNNEI. The CDR3 spans 14 residues. The junction had 7 bases not matched to a gene; V was cut back by 6 bases and J by 6 bases. The CDR3 loop is CASRETGVGQPQHF. For the CDR3, the DNA is TGTGCCAGCAGGGAGACAGGGGTAGGTCAGCCCCAGCATTTT.

The chain has TRBV11-2 and TRBJ1-6; no clear D gene. V lost 0 bases, J lost 11 bases, and 14 bases lay in between. This CDR3 is built from 15 residues. Germline CDR1 and CDR2: SGHAT and FQNNGV. The CDR3 sequence: CASSLERTYWTPLHF. In DNA, the CDR3 is TGTGCCAGCAGCTTAGAGCGGACTTATTGGACACCCCTCCACTTT.

This clonotype was observed a few times. Written as DNA, the CDR3 is TGTGCCAGCAGACGGGCGGCCGATATGAATGGCTACACCTTC. It encodes CASRRAADMNGYTF. The chain carries TRBV2 and TRBJ1-2; D not resolved. CDR3 length: 14 residues. The germline CDR1 and CDR2 sequences are SNHLY and FYNNEI. Trimming cost V 6 bases and J 6 bases, with 17 bases left between them.